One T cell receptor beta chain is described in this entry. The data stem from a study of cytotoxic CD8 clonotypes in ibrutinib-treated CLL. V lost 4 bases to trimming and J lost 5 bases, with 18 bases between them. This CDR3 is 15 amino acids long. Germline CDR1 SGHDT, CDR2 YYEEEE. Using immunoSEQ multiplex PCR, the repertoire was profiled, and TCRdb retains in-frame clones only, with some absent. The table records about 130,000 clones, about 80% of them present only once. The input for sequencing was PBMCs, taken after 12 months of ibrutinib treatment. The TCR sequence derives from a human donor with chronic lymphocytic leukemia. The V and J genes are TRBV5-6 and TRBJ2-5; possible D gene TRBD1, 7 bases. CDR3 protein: CASSKNRGGGETQYF. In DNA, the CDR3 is TGTGCCAGCAGCAAAAACAGGGGCGGAGGGGAGACCCAGTACTTC.